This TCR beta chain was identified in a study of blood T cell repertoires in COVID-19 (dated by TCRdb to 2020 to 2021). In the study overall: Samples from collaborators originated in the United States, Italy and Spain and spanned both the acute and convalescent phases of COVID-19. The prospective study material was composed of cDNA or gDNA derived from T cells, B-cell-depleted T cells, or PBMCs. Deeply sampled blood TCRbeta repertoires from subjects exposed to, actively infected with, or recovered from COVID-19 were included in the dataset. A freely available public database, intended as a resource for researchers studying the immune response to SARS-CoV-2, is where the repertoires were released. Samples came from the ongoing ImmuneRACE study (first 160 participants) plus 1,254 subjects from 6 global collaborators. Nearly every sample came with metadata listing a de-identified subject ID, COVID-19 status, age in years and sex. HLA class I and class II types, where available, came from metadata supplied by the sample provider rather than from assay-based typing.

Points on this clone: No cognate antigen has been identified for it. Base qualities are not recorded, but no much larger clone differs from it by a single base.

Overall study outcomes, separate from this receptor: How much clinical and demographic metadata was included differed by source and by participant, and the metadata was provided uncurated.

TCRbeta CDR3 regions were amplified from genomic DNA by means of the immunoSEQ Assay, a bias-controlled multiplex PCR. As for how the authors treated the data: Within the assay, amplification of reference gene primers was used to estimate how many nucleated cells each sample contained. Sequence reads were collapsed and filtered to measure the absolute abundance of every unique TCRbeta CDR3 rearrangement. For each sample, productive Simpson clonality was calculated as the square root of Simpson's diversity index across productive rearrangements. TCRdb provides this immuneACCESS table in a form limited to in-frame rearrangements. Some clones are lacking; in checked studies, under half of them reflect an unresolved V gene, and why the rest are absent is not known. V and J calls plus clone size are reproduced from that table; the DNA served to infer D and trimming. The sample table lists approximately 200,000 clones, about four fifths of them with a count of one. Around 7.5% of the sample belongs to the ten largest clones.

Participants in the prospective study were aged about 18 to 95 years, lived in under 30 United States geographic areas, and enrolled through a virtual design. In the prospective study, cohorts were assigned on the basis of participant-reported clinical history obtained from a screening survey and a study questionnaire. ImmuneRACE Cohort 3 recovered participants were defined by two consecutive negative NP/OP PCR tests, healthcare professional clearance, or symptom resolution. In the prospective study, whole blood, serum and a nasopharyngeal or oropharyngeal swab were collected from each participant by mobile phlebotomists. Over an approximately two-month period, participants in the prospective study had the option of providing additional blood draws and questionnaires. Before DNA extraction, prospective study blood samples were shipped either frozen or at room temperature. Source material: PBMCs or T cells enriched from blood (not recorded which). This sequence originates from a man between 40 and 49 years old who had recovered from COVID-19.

At the DNA level, the sequence is TGTGCCAGCTCACCCCGGGACAGGGGGCAGGACAATGAGCAGTTCTTC. It codes for CASSPRDRGQDNEQFF. The rearranged chain carries TRBV18 and TRBJ2-1, and 12 junction bases match TRBD1. Measured from the cysteine to the phenylalanine, the CDR3 is 16 residues long. Only the CDR3 DNA is retained, 48 bases long and in frame from the first base. Unmatched junction bases come to 5, with V trimmed by 3 bases and J by 5 bases. CDR1 and CDR2, per the germline V gene, are KGHSH and LQKENI.